Each of the 9 T cell receptor beta chains below was sequenced from the same sample in a study of T cells in Graves' hyperthyroidism and ophthalmopathy. Amplified regions were TCR beta CDR3 sequences from RNA transcripts. An initial round of RT-PCR targeting the TCR CDR3 relied on the HTBI primer set. TCRdb fed the multiplex PCR reads into MiXCR, producing one record per CDR3 protein. Of more than 650,000 distinct CDR3 sequences in the sample, 14% were seen once. Sequencing was carried out using blood. These receptors all stem from a woman in her late teens or twenties with Graves' hyperthyroidism.

There are a few counts of this clonotype. A much more abundant neighbour one base away suggests this may be a read error. The CDR3 does not close with the conserved phenylalanine or tryptophan, likely indicating a read error. The V gene is TRBV7-8, the J gene TRBJ2-1; TRBD2 matches 8 bases. Germline V gives CDR1 SGHVS, CDR2 FQNEAQ. The CDR3 is 17 amino acids. The trim removed 1 base at V and 0 bases at J, leaving 5 bases unmatched. DNA for the CDR3: TGTGCCAGCAGCTTAGTCCCCCGGGGGGGCTCCTACAATGAGCAGTTCCTC. As protein: CASSLVPRGGSYNEQFL.

Many counts were recorded for this clonotype. The chain has TRBV13 and TRBJ2-3; no firm D call. Looked up from germline, CDR1 is PRHDT and CDR2 is FYEKMQ (reference sequence). This CDR3 is 15 amino acids long. V lost 0 bases to trimming and J lost 0 bases, with 7 bases between them. CDR3 region: CASSLGSSSTDTQYF. The CDR3 DNA sequence: TGTGCCAGCAGCTTAGGCTCCTCTAGCACAGATACGCAGTATTTT.

This clonotype was observed a handful of times. This chain uses TRBV4-1 with TRBJ1-4, with 7 bases identical to TRBD1. The germline V gene has CDR1 MGHRA and CDR2 YSYEKL. This CDR3 is built from 16 residues. The J segment lost 7 bases and the V segment lost 5 bases, leaving 13 bases of the junction unmatched. CDR3 amino acids: CASSSGLGTETEKLFF. In DNA, the CDR3 is TGCGCCAGCAGCTCCGGTCTGGGGACAGAGACTGAAAAACTGTTTTTT.

The chain joins TRBV4-1 to TRBJ2-5, with TRBD2 identical over 8 bases. The ends lost 2 bases at V and 4 bases at J; junction bases unmatched: 9. From germline, CDR1 is MGHRA and CDR2 YSYEKL. The CDR3 consists of 16 residues. For the CDR3, the DNA is TGCGCCAGCAGCCAACCCCGAGCGGGAGTAGGAGAGACCCAGTACTTC. It is translated as CASSQPRAGVGETQYF.

The chain has TRBV5-1 and TRBJ1-4; D gene ambiguous. Germline values: CDR1 SGHRS, CDR2 YFSETQ. Trimming took off 0 bases at V and 5 bases at J, with 11 bases between the two ends. The CDR3 consists of 15 residues. CDR3 in amino acids: CASSLAGPPNEKLFF. CDR3 nucleotides: TGCGCCAGCAGCTTGGCAGGCCCACCCAATGAAAAACTGTTTTTT.

This clonotype was counted between two and nine times. This rearrangement joins TRBV7-2 to TRBJ1-5; D is possibly TRBD1 (6 bases). The CDR3 has 15 residues. The germline V gene encodes CDR1 SGHTA and CDR2 FQGNSA. The ends were cut back, 5 bases at V and 6 bases at J, with 17 bases in the middle. CDR3 loop: CASSRWGGDGQPQHF. CDR3 in DNA: TGTGCCAGCAGCCGCTGGGGGGGCGACGGTCAGCCCCAGCATTTT. The full variable domain, rest sourced from reference TRBV7-2 and TRBJ1-5, is GAGVSQSPSNKVTEKGKDVELRCDPISGHTALYWYRQSLGQGLEFLIYFQGNSAPDKSGLPSDRFSAERTGGSVSTLTIQRTQQEDSAVYLCASSRWGGDGQPQHFGDGTRLSIL.

The chain couples TRBV30 to TRBJ2-5, with 14 bases fitting TRBD2. CDR1 and CDR2 from the germline V gene are GTSNPN and SVGIG (reference sequence). The CDR3 is 15 amino acids. Trimming removed 1 base from V and 5 bases from J; junction bases left unmatched: 3. The CDR3 region has the DNA TGTGCCTGGAGTGGACTAGCGGGAGGGCGGGAGACCCAGTACTTC. Encoded protein: CAWSGLAGGRETQYF.

V gene TRBV6-9 combines with J gene TRBJ2-5; 8 positions match TRBD1. There are 14 residues in the CDR3. Trimming removed 4 bases from V and 9 bases from J; junction bases left unmatched: 10. Germline V gene data show CDR1 as MNHGY and CDR2 as SVAAGI. The CDR3 sequence is CASSSGTGVEAQYF. CDR3 in DNA: TGTGCCAGCAGTTCCGGGACAGGAGTGGAGGCCCAGTACTTC.

This clonotype was seen more than once but under ten times. The genes are TRBV9 and TRBJ1-1; 7 nucleotides match TRBD1. The trim removed 3 bases at V and 4 bases at J, leaving 6 bases unmatched. There are 14 residues in the CDR3. Looked up from germline, CDR1 is SGDLS and CDR2 is YYNGEE. CDR3 DNA: TGTGCCAGCAGCGCGACAGGGAAGGGCACTGAAGCTTTCTTT. This encodes CASSATGKGTEAFF.